The clone carrying this TCR beta chain has only a few counts. The data stem from a study of technical replicates of blood from a few donors. V shed 7 bases and J shed 5 bases, with 9 bases lying between them. The CDR3 has 11 amino acids. Germline loops: CDR1 MNHNS, CDR2 SASEGT. TCRdb keeps only in-frame clones here, not all; method: immunoSEQ multiplex PCR. The sample lists around 68,000 clones, 90% to 95% occurring once. This clonotype was obtained from a human donor in good health. Some clones in this sample may be carry-over from other donors' samples. The sample was T cells isolated from PBMCs. V usage is TRBV6-1 and J usage is TRBJ2-7; D gene ambiguous. The CDR3 spells CASKENDEQYF. The CDR3 nucleotides read TGTGCCAGCAAAGAGAATGACGAGCAGTACTTC.